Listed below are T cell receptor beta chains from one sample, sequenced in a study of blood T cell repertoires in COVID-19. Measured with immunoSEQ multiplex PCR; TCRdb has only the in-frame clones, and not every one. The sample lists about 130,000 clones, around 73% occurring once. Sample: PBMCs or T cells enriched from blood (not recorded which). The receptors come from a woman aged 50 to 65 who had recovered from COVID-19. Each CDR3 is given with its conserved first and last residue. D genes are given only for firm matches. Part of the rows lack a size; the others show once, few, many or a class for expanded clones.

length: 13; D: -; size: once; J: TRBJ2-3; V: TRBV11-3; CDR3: CASSQAGLDTQYF; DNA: TGTGCCAGCAGCCAAGCAGGGCTCGATACGCAGTATTTT
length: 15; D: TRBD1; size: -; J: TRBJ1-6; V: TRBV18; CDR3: CASSQGQGNNSPLHF; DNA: TGTGCCAGCTCACAGGGACAGGGAAATAATTCACCCCTCCACTTT
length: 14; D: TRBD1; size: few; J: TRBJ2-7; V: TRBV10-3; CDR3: CAISAGRGRDEQYF; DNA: TGTGCCATCAGTGCCGGCAGGGGGCGAGACGAGCAGTACTTC
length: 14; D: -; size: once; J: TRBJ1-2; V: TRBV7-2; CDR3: CASSLKRVEDGYTF; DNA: TGTGCCAGCAGCTTAAAAAGGGTGGAGGATGGCTACACCTTC
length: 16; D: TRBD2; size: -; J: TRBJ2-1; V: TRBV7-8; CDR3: CASSLSGGHSYNEQFF; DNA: TGTGCCAGCAGCTTGAGCGGGGGGCACTCCTACAATGAGCAGTTCTTC
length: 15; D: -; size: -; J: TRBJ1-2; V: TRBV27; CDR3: CASSTSGEYGYGYTF; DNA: TGTGCCAGCAGTACCTCGGGGGAGTACGGCTATGGCTACACCTTC
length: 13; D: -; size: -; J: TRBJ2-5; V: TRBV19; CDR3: CASSQHSQETQYF; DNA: TGTGCCAGTAGTCAACACAGCCAAGAGACCCAGTACTTC
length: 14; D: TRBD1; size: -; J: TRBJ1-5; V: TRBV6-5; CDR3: CASSYGTGNQPQHF; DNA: TGTGCCAGCAGTTACGGGACAGGAAATCAGCCCCAGCATTTT
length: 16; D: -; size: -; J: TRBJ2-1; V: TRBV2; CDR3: CASSESPRSSYNEQFF; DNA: TGTGCCAGCAGTGAAAGTCCTCGGAGCTCCTACAATGAGCAGTTCTTC
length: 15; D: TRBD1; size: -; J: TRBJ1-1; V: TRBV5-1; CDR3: CASSLASGGVSEAFF; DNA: TGCGCCAGCAGCTTGGCTTCAGGGGGCGTCTCTGAAGCTTTCTTT
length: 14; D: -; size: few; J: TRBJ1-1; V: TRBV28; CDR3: CASRRQDSGTEAFF; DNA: TGTGCCAGCAGAAGACAGGACTCAGGGACTGAAGCTTTCTTT
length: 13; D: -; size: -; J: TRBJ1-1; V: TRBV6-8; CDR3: CASSRFGGTEAFF; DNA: TGTGCCAGCAGTAGGTTCGGGGGGACTGAAGCTTTCTTT
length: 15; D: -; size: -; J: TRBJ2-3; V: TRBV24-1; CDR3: CATSDFRQGTDTQYF; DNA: TGTGCCACCAGTGATTTCAGACAGGGCACAGATACGCAGTATTTT
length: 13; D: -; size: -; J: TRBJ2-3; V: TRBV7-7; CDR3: CASSLDQGDTQYF; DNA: TGTGCCAGCAGCTTAGATCAGGGCGATACGCAGTATTTT
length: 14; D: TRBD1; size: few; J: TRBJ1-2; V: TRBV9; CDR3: CASSETGGKFGYTF; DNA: TGTGCCAGCAGCGAGACAGGGGGAAAGTTTGGCTACACCTTC
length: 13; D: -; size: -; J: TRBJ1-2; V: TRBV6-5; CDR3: CASSYVGVDGYTF; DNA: TGTGCCAGCAGTTACGTCGGAGTAGATGGCTACACCTTC
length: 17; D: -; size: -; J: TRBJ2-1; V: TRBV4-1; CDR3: CASSRGGGGEIYNEQFF; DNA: TGCGCCAGCAGCCGGGGCGGTGGAGGGGAAATATACAATGAGCAGTTCTTC
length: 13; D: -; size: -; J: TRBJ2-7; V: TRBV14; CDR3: CASSRGGADEQYF; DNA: TGTGCCAGCAGTCGAGGGGGGGCGGACGAGCAGTACTTC
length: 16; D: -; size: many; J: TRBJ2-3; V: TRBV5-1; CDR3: CASSLGLGAVEDTQYF; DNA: TGCGCCAGCAGCTTGGGACTAGGGGCCGTCGAGGATACGCAGTATTTT
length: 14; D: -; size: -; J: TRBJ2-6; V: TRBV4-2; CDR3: CASSHGRGANVLTF; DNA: TGTGCCAGCAGCCACGGAAGGGGTGCCAACGTCCTGACTTTC
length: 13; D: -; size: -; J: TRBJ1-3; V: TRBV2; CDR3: CASRVQPGNTIYF; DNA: TGTGCCAGCAGGGTACAGCCTGGAAACACCATATATTTT
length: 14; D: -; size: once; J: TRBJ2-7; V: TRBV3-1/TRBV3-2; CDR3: CASSPPSDSYEQYF; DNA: TGTGCCAGCAGCCCCCCGTCAGATTCCTACGAGCAGTACTTC
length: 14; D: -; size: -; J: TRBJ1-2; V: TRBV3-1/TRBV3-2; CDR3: CASSQEAGMGGYTF; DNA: TGTGCCAGCAGCCAAGAGGCGGGGATGGGAGGCTACACCTTC
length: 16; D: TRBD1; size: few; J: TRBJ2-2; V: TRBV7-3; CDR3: CASSLFGQGLAGELFF; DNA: TGTGCCAGCAGCTTATTTGGACAGGGTTTAGCCGGGGAGCTGTTTTTT
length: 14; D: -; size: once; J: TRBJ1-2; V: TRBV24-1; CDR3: CATSDPTGFYGYTF; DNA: TGTGCCACCAGTGACCCAACTGGTTTCTATGGCTACACCTTC
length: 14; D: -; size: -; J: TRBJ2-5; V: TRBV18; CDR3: CASSPSSRGETQYF; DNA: TGTGCCAGCTCACCATCTTCGCGGGGAGAGACCCAGTACTTC
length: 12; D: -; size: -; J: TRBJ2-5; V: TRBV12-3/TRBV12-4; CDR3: CASSLQDKTQYF; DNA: TGTGCCAGCAGTTTACAGGACAAGACCCAGTACTTC
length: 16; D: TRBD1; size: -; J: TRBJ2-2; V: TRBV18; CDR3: CASSQGTAANTGELFF; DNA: TGTGCCAGCTCACAAGGGACAGCGGCAAACACCGGGGAGCTGTTTTTT
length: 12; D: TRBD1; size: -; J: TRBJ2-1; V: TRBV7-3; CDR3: CASRPDRGDAFF; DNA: TGTGCCAGCAGACCGGACAGGGGGGATGCGTTCTTC
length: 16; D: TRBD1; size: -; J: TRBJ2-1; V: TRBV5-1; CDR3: CASSTPGGQSDNEQFF; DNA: TGCGCCAGCAGCACCCCAGGGGGACAGTCCGACAATGAGCAGTTCTTC
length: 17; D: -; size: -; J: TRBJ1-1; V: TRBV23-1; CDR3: CASSQPVRTNRKTEAFF; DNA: TGCGCCAGCAGTCAACCCGTGAGGACGAACAGGAAGACTGAAGCTTTCTTT
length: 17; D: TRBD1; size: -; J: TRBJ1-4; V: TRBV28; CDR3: CASSLKDRVEANEKLFF; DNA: TGTGCCAGCAGTTTAAAGGACAGGGTGGAGGCTAATGAAAAACTGTTTTTT
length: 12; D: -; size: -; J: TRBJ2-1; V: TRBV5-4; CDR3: CASTRPDTEQFF; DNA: TGTGCCAGCACCCGGCCGGACACTGAGCAGTTCTTC
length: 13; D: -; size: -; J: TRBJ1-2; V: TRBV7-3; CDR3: CASSSSTGNGYTF; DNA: TGTGCCAGCAGCTCGAGCACAGGGAATGGCTACACCTTC
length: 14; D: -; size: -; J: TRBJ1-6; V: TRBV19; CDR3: CASRSGSRDSPLHF; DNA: TGTGCCAGTCGCTCCGGGTCGAGGGATTCACCCCTCCACTTT
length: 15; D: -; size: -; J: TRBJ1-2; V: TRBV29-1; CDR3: CSVDWTQGAFYGYTF; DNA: TGCAGCGTTGATTGGACACAGGGCGCCTTTTATGGCTACACCTTC
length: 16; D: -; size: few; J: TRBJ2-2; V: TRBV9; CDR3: CASSPSGAGGTGELFF; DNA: TGTGCCAGCAGCCCATCCGGAGCGGGCGGTACCGGGGAGCTGTTTTTT
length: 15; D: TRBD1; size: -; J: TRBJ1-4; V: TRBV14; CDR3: CASSQVQSRGEKLFF; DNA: TGTGCCAGCAGCCAAGTGCAAAGCAGGGGGGAAAAACTGTTTTTT
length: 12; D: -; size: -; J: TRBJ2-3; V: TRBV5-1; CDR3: CASIDFTDTQYF; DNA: TGCGCCAGCATAGACTTCACAGATACGCAGTATTTT
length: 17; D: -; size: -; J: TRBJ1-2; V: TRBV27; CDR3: CASSLSGWGRGDYGYTF; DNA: TGTGCCAGCAGTCTGAGCGGTTGGGGCAGGGGAGACTATGGCTACACCTTC
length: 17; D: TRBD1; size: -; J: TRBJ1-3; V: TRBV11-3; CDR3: CASSRGTGSLSGNTIYF; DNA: TGTGCCAGCAGCCGAGGGACAGGTTCCCTCTCTGGAAACACCATATATTTT
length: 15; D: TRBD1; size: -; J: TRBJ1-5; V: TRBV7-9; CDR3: CASSLGDSGNQPQHF; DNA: TGTGCCAGCAGCTTAGGGGACAGTGGGAATCAGCCCCAGCATTTT
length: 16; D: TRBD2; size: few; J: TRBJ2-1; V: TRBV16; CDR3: CASSGGLAGGYNEQFF; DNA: TGTGCCAGCAGCGGAGGACTAGCGGGGGGGTACAATGAGCAGTTCTTC
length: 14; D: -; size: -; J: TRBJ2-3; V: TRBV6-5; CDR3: CASRKQGSTDTQYF; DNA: TGTGCCAGCAGGAAACAGGGAAGCACAGATACGCAGTATTTT
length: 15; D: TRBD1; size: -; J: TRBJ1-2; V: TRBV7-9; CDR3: CASSPAGQGAFGYTF; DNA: TGTGCCAGCAGCCCGGCTGGACAGGGGGCATTTGGCTACACCTTC
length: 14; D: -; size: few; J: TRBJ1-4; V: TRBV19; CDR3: CATSIQATNEKLFF; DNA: TGTGCCACCTCAATACAGGCAACTAATGAAAAACTGTTTTTT
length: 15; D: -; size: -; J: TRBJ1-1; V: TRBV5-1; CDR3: CASSYARGGDTEAFF; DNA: TGCGCCAGCAGCTACGCCCGGGGGGGGGACACTGAAGCTTTCTTT
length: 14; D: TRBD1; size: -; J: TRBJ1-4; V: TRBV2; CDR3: CASIPTGGGEKLFF; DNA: TGTGCCAGCATACCGACAGGGGGAGGAGAAAAACTGTTTTTT
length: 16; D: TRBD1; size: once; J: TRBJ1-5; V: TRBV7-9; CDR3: CASSSYRGQVNQPQHF; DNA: TGTGCCAGCAGCTCCTATCGGGGACAGGTCAATCAGCCCCAGCATTTT
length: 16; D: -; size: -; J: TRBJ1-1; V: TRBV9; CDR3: CASSGWTEKGGTEAFF; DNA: TGTGCCAGCAGCGGATGGACAGAAAAAGGTGGCACTGAAGCTTTCTTT
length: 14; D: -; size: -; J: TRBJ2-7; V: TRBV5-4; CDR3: CASSLALAPYEQYF; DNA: TGTGCCAGCAGCTTGGCTCTAGCACCCTACGAGCAGTACTTC
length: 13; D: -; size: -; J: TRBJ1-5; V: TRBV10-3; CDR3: CAISEKEGSPQHF; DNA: TGTGCCATCAGTGAAAAGGAGGGATCGCCCCAGCATTTT
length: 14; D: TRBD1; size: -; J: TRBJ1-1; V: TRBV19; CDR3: CASSIQGAGTEAFF; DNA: TGTGCCAGTAGTATACAGGGGGCAGGCACTGAAGCTTTCTTT
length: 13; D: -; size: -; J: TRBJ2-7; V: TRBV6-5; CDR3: CASRPRSSYEQYF; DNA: TGTGCCAGCAGGCCCAGGTCGTCCTACGAGCAGTACTTC
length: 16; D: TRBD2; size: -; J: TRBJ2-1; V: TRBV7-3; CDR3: CASSFLTGGTYNEQFF; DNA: TGTGCCAGCAGCTTCTTAACGGGGGGAACCTACAATGAGCAGTTCTTC